This TCR beta chain was captured in a study of cytomegalovirus exposure and HLA in healthy donors. This PCR relied on a set of 60 Vbeta primers and 13 Jbeta primers. Assay used: immunoSEQ multiplex PCR; TCRdb lists only in-frame clones, some missing. The sample includes about 130,000 clones. This CDR3 region has 11 residues. The germline CDR1 and CDR2 sequences are MDHEN and SYDVKM. The V and J ends lost 3 bases and 5 bases respectively, with 4 bases between them. The TCR was taken from a man between 18 and 35 years old in good health and CMV-seronegative. The sample comprised PBMCs. The V call is TRBV28, the J call TRBJ2-5; D gene uncertain. CDR3 loop: CASSFSETQYF. The CDR3, as DNA: TGTGCCAGCAGTTTTTCGGAGACCCAGTACTTC.